This T cell receptor beta chain was retrieved from a study of blood T cell repertoires in COVID-19. Turning to the study itself: Collection of acute and convalescent COVID-19 samples took place in the United States, Italy and Spain.

V lost 3 bases and J lost 0, with 17 bases in between. The CDR3 has 17 residues. Germline assignment: CDR1 KGHSH and CDR2 LQKENI. Some clones are missing from TCRdb's copy, which holds only in-frame ones; the method was immunoSEQ multiplex PCR. Of 200,000 to 250,000 clones in the sample, around 90% are singletons; the top ten hold about 2.5%. The clonotype originates from a young man with COVID-19, enrolled during active disease. The V and J genes are TRBV18 and TRBJ1-1, with D hard to call. The sample was peripheral blood. The CDR3 DNA reads as TGTGCCAGCTCACCGACATATGGGAGGCACTTGAACACTGAAGCTTTCTTT. Encoded protein: CASSPTYGRHLNTEAFF.